This T cell receptor (beta chain) was sequenced for a study of siplizumab effects on memory and regulatory T cells (dated by TCRdb to between 2018 and 2021). As for the study more broadly: The study looked at the effect of siplizumab, an anti-CD2 antibody, on alloreactive T-cell subsets in allogeneic mixed lymphocyte reactions made from human PBMCs.

A remark on this clone: Its antigen remains undetermined. Base qualities are not at hand, and no much larger clone is one base apart.

Per the germline V gene (reference sequence), DFQATT is the CDR1 and SNEGSKA is the CDR2. Including cysteine and phenylalanine, the CDR3 has 11 amino acids. CDR3 DNA only is kept here, 33 bases in frame from base 1. V sheds 1 base and J sheds 6 bases, leaving 7 bases between their ends. The receptor library was made with the immunoSEQ multiplex PCR assay. The deep sequencing platform assayed about 10^5 TCR templates per sample. Genomic DNA extracted from sorted T cells was the material used for TCRbeta CDR3 sequencing. As for the original processing: The R programming language was used for clonal analysis of the TCRbeta CDR3 data. Alloreactive CD4+ and CD8+ clones were defined by comparing unstimulated samples with post-reaction CFSE-low samples. Alloreactive CD4+ clones were assigned to regulatory or non-regulatory origin by matching sequences to sorted unstimulated Treg and non-Treg repertoires. Held by TCRdb, this immuneACCESS table contains in-frame sequences only and omits some clones. Under half of the omission traces to an unresolved V gene where checked; the cause of the rest is unknown. V and J calls plus clone size are reproduced from that table; the DNA served to infer D and trimming. This sample gives 95,000 to 100,000 clones in total; roughly 91% of them show up just once. The top ten constitute around 12% of the sample.

What the study reported, not specific to this receptor: Because sequences below about 10^-5 frequency were poorly captured, only a minor fraction of alloreactive clones could be mapped to unstimulated subsets. Siplizumab significantly lowered the cumulative frequency of alloreactive sequences that could be traced to unstimulated CD4+ memory T cells. No functional confirmation was obtained for the suppressive function of proliferating Tregs from siplizumab cultures. About 75-96% of proliferating CD4+ or CD8+ clones could not be given a naive or memory phenotype. Of the alloreactive CD4+ clones that could be mapped, the Treg-derived share averaged about 70% with siplizumab compared with about 27% in control reactions. Unstimulated naive T cells appeared to be more diverse than memory T cells, and naive cells seemed to make a substantial contribution to the alloresponse.

Sorted unstimulated T cells, along with proliferating T cells recovered from mixed lymphocyte reactions, underwent TCRbeta CDR3 sequencing. Fresh whole blood from ten HLA-typed healthy donors was used as the source from which PBMCs were isolated. To map where alloreactive clones came from, unstimulated CD4+ non-regulatory T cells were FACS-sorted. Sequenced sample: non-Treg CD4+ T cells sorted from blood. Sample cell subset or site, as interpreted from the label and publication: FACS-sorted unstimulated CD4+ non-regulatory T cells. The sequence was collected from a human donor in good health. This chain joins TRBV20-1 to TRBJ2-7, with the D gene call left open. CDR3 protein: CSARATGEQYF. The base sequence is TGCAGTGCTAGAGCGACTGGCGAGCAGTACTTC.